This record concerns one T cell receptor (beta chain) sequence. These data come from a study of blood T cell repertoires in COVID-19. As for the study in general: Acute-phase and convalescent COVID-19 samples originated in the United States, Italy and Spain. In each case, the material was cDNA or gDNA derived from T cells, B-cell-depleted T cells, or PBMCs.

The junction had 3 bases not matched to a gene; V was cut back by 0 bases and J by 1 base. CDR3 length equals 17 residues. The germline CDR1 and CDR2 sequences are KGHSH and LQKENI. Some clones are missing from TCRdb's copy, which holds only in-frame ones; the method was immunoSEQ multiplex PCR. The sample holds 200,000 to 250,000 clones, 80% to 90% seen once. Sequencing input: peripheral blood. The chain links TRBV18 to TRBJ2-1; 10 bases align to TRBD1. This sequence was found in a woman aged 60-75 years who had recovered from COVID-19. The CDR3 here is CASSPPRGQGSYNEQFF. In DNA, the CDR3 is TGTGCCAGCTCACCACCGAGGGGACAGGGGTCCTACAATGAGCAGTTCTTC.